This T cell receptor beta chain was captured by sequencing in a study of CD8 T cells in ankylosing spondylitis. The authors made TCR beta libraries by quantitative 5'-RACE with molecular barcodes. TCRdb passed the 5' RACE reads through MiXCR, listing each CDR3 protein once. The data show hundreds of thousands of distinct CDR3 sequences, roughly 32% seen once. Trimming at V came to 5 bases and at J to 1 base, leaving 8 bases not matched to a gene. Germline CDR1 reads SEHNR; CDR2 reads FQNEAQ (reference sequence). This CDR3 spans 16 amino acids. Study results and caveats: A number of the motif variants had already been described in reactive arthritis synovial fluid and blood. One TCR beta motif, made up of about 8 highly homologous variants, appeared characteristic of ankylosing spondylitis blood.

This clonotype was counted between two and nine times. Its specificity is unknown. This chain uses TRBV7-9 with TRBJ2-5; 9 nucleotides agree with TRBD2. Sequenced material: blood, either unsorted or a sorted T cell fraction (not recorded which). This TCR was sampled from a male donor with ankylosing spondylitis or in good health (not recorded which). The CDR3 DNA reads as TGTGCCAGCAGCGAGCTAGCGGGGTCCATCCAAGAGACCCAGTACTTC. Translation: CASSELAGSIQETQYF. Using reference TRBV7-9 and TRBJ2-5 for the parts outside the CDR3, the full variable domain is DTGVSQNPRHKITKRGQNVTFRCDPISEHNRLYWYRQTLGQGPEFLTYFQNEAQLEKSRLLSDRFSAERPKGSFSTLEIQRTEQGDSAMYLCASSELAGSIQETQYFGPGTRLLVL.